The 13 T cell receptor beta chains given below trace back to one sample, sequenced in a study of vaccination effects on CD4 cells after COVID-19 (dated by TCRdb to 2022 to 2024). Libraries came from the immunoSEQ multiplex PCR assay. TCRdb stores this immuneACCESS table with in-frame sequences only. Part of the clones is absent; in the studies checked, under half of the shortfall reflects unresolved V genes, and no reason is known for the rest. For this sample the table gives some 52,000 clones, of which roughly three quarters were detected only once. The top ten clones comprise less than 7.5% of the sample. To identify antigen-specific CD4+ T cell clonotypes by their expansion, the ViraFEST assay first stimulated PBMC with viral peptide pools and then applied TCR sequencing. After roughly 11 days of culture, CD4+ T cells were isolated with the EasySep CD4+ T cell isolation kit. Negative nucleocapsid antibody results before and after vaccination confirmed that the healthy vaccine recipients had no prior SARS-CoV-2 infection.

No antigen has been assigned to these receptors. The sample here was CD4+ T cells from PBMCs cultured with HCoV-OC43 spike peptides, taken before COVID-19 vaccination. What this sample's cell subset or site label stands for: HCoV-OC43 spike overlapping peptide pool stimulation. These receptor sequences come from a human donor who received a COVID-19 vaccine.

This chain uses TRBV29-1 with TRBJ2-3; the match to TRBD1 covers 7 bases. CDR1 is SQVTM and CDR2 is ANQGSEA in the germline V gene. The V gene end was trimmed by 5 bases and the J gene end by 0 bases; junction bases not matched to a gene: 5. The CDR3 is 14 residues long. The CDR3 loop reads CSVRQGYSTDTQYF. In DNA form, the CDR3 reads TGCAGCGTTCGACAGGGATACAGCACAGATACGCAGTATTTT.

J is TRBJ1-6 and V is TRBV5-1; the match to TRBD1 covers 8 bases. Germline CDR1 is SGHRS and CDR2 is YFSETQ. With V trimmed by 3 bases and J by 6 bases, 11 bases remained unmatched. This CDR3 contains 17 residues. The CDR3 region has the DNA TGCGCCAGCAGCTGGAAGACGGGACAGGTTCCTAATTCACCCCTCCACTTT. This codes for CASSWKTGQVPNSPLHF.

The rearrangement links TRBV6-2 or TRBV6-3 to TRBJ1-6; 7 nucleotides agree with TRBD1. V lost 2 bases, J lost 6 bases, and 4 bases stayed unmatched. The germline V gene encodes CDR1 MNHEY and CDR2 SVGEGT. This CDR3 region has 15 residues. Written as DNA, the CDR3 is TGTGCCAGCAGTTACAGCCAGGGGGTTAATTCACCCCTCCACTTT. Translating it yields CASSYSQGVNSPLHF.

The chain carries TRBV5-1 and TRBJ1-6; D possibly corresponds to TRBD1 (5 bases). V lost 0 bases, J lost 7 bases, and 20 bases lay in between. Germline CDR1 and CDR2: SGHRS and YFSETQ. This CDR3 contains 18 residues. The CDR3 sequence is CASSLGPGTGLRNSPLHF. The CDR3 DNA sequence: TGCGCCAGCAGCTTGGGACCAGGGACGGGTCTGAGAAATTCACCCCTCCACTTT.

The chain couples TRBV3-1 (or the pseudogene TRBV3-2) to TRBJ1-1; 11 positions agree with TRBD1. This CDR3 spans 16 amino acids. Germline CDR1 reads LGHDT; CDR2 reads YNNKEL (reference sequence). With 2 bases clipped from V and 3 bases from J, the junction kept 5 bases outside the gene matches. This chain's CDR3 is CASSQYGGQGDTEAFF. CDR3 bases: TGTGCCAGCAGCCAATACGGGGGACAGGGGGACACTGAAGCTTTCTTT.

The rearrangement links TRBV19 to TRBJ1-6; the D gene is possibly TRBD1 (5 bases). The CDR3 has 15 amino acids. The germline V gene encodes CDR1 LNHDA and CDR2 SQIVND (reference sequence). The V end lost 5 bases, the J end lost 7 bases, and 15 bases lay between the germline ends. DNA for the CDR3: TGTGCCAGTAGTTCTCCAGGGACTCTAAATTCACCCCTCCACTTT. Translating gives CASSSPGTLNSPLHF.

CDR3 in DNA: TGTGCCACCAGTGATTCGAGGACTAGCGGTGAGCAGTTCTTC. This translates into CATSDSRTSGEQFF. The chain recombines TRBV24-1 with TRBJ2-1; 10 bases are shared with TRBD2. With V trimmed by 2 bases and J by 9 bases, 3 bases remained unmatched. Germline CDR1 KGHDR, CDR2 SFDVKD. The CDR3 has 14 amino acids.

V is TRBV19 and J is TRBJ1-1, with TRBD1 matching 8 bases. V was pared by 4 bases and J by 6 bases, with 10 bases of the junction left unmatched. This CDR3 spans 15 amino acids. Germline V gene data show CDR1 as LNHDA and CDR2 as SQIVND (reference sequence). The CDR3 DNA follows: TGTGCCAGTAGTACCCGACAGGGGTTAGGCGCTGAAGCTTTCTTT. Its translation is CASSTRQGLGAEAFF.

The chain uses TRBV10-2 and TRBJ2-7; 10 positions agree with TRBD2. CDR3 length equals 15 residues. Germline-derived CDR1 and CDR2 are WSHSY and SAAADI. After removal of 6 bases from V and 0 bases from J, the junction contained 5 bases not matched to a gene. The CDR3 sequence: CASSPGLAVSYEQYV. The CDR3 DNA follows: TGCGCCAGCAGCCCAGGACTAGCGGTCTCCTACGAGCAGTACGTC.

The CDR3 coding sequence is TGTGCCAGCAGTTTGGGCGGGGGGGCCTTCGAGCAGTTCTTC. This gives the protein CASSLGGGAFEQFF. This chain connects TRBV27 to TRBJ2-1, with 9 positions matching TRBD2. V trimming: 3 bases; J trimming: 10 bases; junction bases outside the gene matches: 7. CDR1 and CDR2 from the germline V gene are MNHEY and SMNVEV (reference sequence). The CDR3 consists of 14 residues.

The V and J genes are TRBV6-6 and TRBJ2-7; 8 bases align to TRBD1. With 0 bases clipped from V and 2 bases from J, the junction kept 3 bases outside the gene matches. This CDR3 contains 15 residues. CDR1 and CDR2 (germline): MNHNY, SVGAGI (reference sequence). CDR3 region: CASSYSDRGTYEQYV. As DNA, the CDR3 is TGTGCCAGCAGTTACTCCGACAGGGGAACCTACGAGCAGTACGTC.

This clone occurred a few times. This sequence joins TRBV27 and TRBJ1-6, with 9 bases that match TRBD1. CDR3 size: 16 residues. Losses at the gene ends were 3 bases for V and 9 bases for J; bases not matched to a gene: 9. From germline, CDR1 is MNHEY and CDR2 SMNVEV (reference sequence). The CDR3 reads CASSFSGTGLGSPLHF. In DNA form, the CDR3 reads TGTGCCAGCAGTTTTTCCGGGACAGGGTTGGGTTCACCCCTCCACTTT.

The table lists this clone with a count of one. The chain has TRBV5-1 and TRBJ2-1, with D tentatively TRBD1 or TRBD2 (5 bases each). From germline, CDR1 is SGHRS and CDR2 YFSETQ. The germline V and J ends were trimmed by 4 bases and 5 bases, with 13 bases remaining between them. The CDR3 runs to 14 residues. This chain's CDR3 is CASSKGTANNEQFF. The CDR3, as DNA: TGCGCCAGCAGCAAAGGGACGGCCAACAATGAGCAGTTCTTC.